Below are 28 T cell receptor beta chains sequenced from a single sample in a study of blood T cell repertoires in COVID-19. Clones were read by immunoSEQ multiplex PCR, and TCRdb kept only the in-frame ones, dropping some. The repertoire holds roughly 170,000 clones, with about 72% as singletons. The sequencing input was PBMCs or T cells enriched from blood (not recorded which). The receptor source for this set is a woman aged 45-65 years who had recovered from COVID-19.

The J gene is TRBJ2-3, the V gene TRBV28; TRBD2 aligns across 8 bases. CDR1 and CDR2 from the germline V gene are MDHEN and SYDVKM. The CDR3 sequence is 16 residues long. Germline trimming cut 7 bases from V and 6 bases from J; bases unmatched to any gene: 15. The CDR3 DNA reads TGTGCCAGCATGACACCCGGACTAGCCAATAGGGATACGCAGTATTTT. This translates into CASMTPGLANRDTQYF.

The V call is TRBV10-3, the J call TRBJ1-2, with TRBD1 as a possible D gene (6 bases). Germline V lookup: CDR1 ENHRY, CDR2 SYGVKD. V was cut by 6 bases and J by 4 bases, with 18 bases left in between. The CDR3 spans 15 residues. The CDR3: CAIRPELDRRYGYTF. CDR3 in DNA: TGTGCCATCAGACCCGAGCTAGACAGGCGCTATGGCTACACCTTC.

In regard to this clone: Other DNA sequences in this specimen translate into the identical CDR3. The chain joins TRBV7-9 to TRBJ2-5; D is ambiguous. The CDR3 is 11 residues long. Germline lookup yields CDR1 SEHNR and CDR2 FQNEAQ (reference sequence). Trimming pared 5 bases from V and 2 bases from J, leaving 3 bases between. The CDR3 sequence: CASSPQETQYF. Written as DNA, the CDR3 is TGTGCCAGCAGCCCACAAGAGACCCAGTACTTC.

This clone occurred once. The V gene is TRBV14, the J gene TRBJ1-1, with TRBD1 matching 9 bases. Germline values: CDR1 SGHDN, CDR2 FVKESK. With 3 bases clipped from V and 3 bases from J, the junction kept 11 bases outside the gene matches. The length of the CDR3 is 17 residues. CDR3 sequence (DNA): TGTGCCAGCAGCCACGCAGGGACAGGGCGTCTCCACACTGAAGCTTTCTTT. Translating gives CASSHAGTGRLHTEAFF.

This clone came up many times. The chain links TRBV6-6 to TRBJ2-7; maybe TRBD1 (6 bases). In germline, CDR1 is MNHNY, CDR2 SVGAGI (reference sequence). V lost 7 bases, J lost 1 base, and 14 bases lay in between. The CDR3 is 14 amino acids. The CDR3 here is CASTRDRWSYEQYF. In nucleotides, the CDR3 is TGTGCCAGCACTAGAGACAGGTGGTCCTACGAGCAGTACTTC.

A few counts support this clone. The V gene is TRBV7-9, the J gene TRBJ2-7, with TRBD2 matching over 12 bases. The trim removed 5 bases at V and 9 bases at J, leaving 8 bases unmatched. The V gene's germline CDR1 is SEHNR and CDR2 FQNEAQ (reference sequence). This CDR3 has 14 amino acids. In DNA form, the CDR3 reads TGTGCCAGCAGCCGGACTAGCGGGAAGGAAGGGCAGTACTTC. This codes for CASSRTSGKEGQYF.

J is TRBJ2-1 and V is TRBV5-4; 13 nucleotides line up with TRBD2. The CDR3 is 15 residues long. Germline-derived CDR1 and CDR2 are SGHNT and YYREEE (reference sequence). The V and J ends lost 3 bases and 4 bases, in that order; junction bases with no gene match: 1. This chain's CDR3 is CASSSLAGGYNEQFF. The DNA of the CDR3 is TGTGCCAGCAGCTCACTAGCGGGAGGGTACAATGAGCAGTTCTTC.

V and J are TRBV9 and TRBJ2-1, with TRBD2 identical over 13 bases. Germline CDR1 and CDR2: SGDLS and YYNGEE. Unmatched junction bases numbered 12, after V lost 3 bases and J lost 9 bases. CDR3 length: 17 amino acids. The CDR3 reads CASSDPGTSGTFPEQFF. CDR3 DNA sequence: TGTGCCAGCAGCGACCCCGGGACTAGCGGGACATTTCCTGAGCAGTTCTTC.

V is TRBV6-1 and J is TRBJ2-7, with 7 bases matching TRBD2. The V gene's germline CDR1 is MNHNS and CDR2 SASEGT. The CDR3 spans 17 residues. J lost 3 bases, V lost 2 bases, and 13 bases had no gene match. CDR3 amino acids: CASSEMVPGLQHYEQYF. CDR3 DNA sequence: TGTGCCAGCAGTGAAATGGTTCCGGGACTACAACACTACGAGCAGTACTTC.

The CDR3 DNA reads as TGTGCCATCAGTGACCGGGGCCAGGGGCACGGCTACACCTTC. Encoded protein: CAISDRGQGHGYTF. The J gene is TRBJ1-2, the V gene TRBV10-3, with D perhaps TRBD1 (6 bases). Trimming stripped 3 bases from V and 8 bases from J, with 16 bases between. This CDR3 comprises 14 residues. The germline CDR1 and CDR2 sequences are ENHRY and SYGVKD.

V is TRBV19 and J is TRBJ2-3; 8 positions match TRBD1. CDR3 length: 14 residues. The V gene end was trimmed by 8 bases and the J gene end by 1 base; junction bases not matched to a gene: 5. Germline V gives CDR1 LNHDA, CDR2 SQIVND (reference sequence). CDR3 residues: CASGADRGTDTQYF. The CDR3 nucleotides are TGTGCCAGTGGGGCGGACAGGGGCACAGATACGCAGTATTTT. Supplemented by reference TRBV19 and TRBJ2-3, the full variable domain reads DGGITQSPKYLFRKEGQNVTLSCEQNLNHDAMYWYRQDPGQGLRLIYYSQIVNDFQKGDIAEGYSVSREKKESFPLTVTSAQKNPTAFYLCASGADRGTDTQYFGPGTRLTVL.

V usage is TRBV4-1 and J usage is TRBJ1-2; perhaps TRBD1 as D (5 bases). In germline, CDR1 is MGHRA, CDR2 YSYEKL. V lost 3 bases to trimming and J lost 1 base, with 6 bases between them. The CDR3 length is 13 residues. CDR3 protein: CASSQTDNYGYTF. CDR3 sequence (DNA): TGCGCCAGCAGCCAGACAGATAACTATGGCTACACCTTC.

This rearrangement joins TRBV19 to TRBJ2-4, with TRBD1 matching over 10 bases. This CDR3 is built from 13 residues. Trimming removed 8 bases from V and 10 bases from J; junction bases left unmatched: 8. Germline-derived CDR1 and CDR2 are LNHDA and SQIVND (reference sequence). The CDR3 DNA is TGTGCCAGTTGGGGGACAGGGGCCGAGATTCAGTACTTC. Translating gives CASWGTGAEIQYF.

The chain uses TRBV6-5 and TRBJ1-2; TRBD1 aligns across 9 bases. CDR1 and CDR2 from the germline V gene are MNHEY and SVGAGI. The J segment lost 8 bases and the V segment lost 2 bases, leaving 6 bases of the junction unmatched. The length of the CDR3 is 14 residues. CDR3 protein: CASSYQGQGQGYTF. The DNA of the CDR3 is TGTGCCAGCAGTTACCAGGGACAGGGCCAGGGCTACACCTTC.

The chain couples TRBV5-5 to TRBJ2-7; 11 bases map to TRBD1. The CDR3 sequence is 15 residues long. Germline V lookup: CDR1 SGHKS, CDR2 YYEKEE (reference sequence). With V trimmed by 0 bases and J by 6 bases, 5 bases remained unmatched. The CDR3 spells CASSLAWDRGFEQYF. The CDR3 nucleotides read TGTGCCAGCAGCTTGGCCTGGGACAGGGGGTTCGAGCAGTACTTC.

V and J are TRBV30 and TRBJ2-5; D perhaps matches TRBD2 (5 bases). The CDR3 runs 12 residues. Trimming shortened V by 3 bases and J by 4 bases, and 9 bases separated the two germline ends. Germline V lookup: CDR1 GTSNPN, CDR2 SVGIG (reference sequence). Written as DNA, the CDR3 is TGTGCCTGGAGCAAGAGGGTAGAGACCCAGTACTTC. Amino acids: CAWSKRVETQYF.

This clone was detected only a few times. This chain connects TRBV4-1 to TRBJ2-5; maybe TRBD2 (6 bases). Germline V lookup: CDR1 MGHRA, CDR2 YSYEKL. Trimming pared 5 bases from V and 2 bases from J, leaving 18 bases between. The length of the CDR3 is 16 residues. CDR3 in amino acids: CASSAPGRAGQETQYF. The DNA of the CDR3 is TGCGCCAGCAGCGCTCCGGGCAGGGCGGGGCAAGAGACCCAGTACTTC.

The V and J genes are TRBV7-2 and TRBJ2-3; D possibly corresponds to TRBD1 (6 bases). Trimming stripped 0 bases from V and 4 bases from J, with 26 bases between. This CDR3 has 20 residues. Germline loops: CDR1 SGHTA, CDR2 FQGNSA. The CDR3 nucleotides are TGTGCCAGCAGCTTAGCGATGGGGACATCCCCGGAGCGTCTCTCAGATACGCAGTATTTT. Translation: CASSLAMGTSPERLSDTQYF.

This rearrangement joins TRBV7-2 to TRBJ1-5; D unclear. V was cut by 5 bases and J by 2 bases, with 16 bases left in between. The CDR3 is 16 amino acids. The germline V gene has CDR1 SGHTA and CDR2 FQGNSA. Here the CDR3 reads CASSPLGSRGNQPQHF. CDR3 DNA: TGTGCCAGCAGCCCCTTGGGGAGCCGAGGCAATCAGCCCCAGCATTTT. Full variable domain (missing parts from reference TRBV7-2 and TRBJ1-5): GAGVSQSPSNKVTEKGKDVELRCDPISGHTALYWYRQSLGQGLEFLIYFQGNSAPDKSGLPSDRFSAERTGGSVSTLTIQRTQQEDSAVYLCASSPLGSRGNQPQHFGDGTRLSIL.

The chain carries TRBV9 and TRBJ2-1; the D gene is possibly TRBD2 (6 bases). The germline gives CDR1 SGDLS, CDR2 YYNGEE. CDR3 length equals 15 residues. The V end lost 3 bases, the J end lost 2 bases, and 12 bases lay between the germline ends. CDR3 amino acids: CASSAVEGTYNEQFF. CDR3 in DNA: TGTGCCAGCAGCGCAGTGGAGGGGACCTACAATGAGCAGTTCTTC.

CDR3 sequence reads: CASSLLGGLPDTQYF. CDR3 in DNA: TGCGCCAGCAGCTTATTGGGGGGACTCCCAGATACGCAGTATTTT. The chain recombines TRBV5-1 with TRBJ2-3, with a tentative D call TRBD2 (6 bases). CDR1 and CDR2 (germline): SGHRS, YFSETQ. CDR3 length: 15 amino acids. V gave up 2 bases and J gave up 4 bases, with 14 bases separating them.

CDR3 coding DNA: TGTGCCTGGAGTCGAGGGGGGGCCCAAGAGACCCAGTACTTC. It encodes CAWSRGGAQETQYF. This rearrangement joins TRBV30 to TRBJ2-5; possible D gene TRBD2, 7 bases. Germline CDR1 and CDR2: GTSNPN and SVGIG (reference sequence). V was shortened by 2 bases and J by 1 base, with 11 bases between the two germline ends. The CDR3 totals 14 residues.

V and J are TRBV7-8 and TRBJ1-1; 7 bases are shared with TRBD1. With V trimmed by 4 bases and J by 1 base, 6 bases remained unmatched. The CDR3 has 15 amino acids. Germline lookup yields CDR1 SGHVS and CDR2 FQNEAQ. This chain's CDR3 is CASSYYRGRNTEAFF. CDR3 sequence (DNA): TGTGCCAGCAGCTACTACAGGGGAAGGAACACTGAAGCTTTCTTT.

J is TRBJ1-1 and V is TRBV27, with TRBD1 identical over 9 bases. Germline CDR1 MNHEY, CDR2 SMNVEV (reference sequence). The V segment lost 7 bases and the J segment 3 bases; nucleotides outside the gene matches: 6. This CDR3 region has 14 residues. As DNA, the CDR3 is TGTGCCAGCAAAATACAGGGGGCGGACACTGAAGCTTTCTTT. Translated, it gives CASKIQGADTEAFF.

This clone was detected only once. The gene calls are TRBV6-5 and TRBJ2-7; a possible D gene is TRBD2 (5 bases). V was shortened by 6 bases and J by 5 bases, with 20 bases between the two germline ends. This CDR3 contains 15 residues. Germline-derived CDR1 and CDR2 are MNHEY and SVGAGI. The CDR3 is CASRMVGPLANEQYF. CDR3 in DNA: TGTGCCAGCAGAATGGTCGGGCCGCTAGCCAACGAGCAGTACTTC.

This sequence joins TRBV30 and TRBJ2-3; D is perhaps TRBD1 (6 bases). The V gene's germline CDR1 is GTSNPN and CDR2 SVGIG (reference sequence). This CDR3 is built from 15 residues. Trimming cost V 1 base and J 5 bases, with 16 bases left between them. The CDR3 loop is CAWSDLGQPGDTQYF. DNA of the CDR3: TGTGCCTGGAGTGACTTAGGACAGCCGGGAGATACGCAGTATTTT.

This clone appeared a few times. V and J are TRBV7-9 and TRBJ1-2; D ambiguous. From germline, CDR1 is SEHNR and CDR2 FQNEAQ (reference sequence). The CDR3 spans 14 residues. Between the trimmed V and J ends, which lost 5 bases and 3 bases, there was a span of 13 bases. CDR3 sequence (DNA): TGTGCCAGCAGCGCGCCCGACTCAGACTATGGCTACACCTTC. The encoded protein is CASSAPDSDYGYTF.

The CDR3 loop reads CASSPDFPKLFF. The CDR3 nucleotides are TGTGCCAGCAGCCCGGACTTCCCAAAACTGTTTTTT. This chain uses TRBV7-9 with TRBJ1-4; D remains ambiguous. Trimming took 5 bases from V and 10 from J, leaving 11 bases between them. The CDR3 runs 12 residues. The germline CDR1 and CDR2 sequences are SEHNR and FQNEAQ (reference sequence).